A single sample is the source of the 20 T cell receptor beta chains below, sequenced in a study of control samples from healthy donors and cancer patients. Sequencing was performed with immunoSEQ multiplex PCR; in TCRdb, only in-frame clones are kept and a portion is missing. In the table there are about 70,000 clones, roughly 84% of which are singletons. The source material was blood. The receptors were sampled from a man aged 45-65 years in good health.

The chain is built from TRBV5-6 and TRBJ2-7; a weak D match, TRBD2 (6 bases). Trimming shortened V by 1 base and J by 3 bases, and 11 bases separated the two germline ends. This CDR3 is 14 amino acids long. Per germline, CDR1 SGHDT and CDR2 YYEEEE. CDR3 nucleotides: TGTGCCAGCAGCTTGTCGGGGGTTGGCTACGAGCAGTACTTC. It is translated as CASSLSGVGYEQYF.

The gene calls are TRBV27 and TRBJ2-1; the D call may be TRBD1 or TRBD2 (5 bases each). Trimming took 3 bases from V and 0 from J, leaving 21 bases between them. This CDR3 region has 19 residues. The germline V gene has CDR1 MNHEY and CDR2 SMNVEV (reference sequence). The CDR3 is CASSFNPRDRKSSYNEQFF. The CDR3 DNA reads TGTGCCAGCAGTTTTAACCCCCGGGACCGAAAGAGCTCCTACAATGAGCAGTTCTTC.

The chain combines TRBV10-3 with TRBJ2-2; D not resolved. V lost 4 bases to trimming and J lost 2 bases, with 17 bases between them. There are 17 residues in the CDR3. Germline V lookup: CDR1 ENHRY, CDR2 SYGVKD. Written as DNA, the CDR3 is TGTGCCATCAGTGCCGCGACTCCACTTCCTAACACCGGGGAGCTGTTTTTT. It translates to CAISAATPLPNTGELFF.

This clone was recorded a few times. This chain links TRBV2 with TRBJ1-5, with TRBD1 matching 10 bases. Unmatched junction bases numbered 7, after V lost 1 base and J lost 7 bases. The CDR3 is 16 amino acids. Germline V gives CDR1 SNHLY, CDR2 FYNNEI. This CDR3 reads CASSEDSRTGGQPQHF. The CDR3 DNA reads TGTGCCAGCAGTGAAGATTCTCGGACAGGGGGACAGCCCCAGCATTTT.

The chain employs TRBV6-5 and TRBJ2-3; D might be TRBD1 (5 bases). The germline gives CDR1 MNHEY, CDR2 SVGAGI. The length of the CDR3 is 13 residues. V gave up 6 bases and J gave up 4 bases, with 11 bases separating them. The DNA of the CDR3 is TGTGCCAGCAGCTCCCAGGGTTCAGATACGCAGTATTTT. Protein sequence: CASSSQGSDTQYF.

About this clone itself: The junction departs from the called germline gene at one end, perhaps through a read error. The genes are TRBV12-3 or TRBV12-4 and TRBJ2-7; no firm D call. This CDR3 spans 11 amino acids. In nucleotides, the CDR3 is TGTGCCAGCAGTCCTCTCTACGAGCGGTACTTC. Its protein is CASSPLYERYF.

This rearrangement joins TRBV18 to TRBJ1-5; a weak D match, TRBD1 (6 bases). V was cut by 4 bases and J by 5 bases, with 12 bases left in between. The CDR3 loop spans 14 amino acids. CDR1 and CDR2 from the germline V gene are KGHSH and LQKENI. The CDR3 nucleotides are TGTGCCAGCTCACTGATGGACAGAGATCAGCCCCAGCATTTT. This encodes CASSLMDRDQPQHF. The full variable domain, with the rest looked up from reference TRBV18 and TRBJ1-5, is NAGVMQNPRHLVRRRGQEARLRCSPMKGHSHVYWYRQLPEEGLKFMVYLQKENIIDESGMPKERFSAEFPKEGPSILRIQQVVRGDSAAYFCASSLMDRDQPQHFGDGTRLSIL.

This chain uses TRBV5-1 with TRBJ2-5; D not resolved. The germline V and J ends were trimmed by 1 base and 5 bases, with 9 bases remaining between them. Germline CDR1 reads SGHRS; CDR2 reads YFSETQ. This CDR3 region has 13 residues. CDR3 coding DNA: TGCGCCAGCAGCTTGATTTACCGGGAGACCCAGTACTTC. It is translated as CASSLIYRETQYF.

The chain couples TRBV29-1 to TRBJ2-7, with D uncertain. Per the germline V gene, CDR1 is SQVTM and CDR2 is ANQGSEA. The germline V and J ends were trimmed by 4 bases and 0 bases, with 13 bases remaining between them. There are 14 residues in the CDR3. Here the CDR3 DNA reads TGCAGCGTTGGTTGGCGCCTGAGCTCCTACGAGCAGTACTTC. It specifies CSVGWRLSSYEQYF.

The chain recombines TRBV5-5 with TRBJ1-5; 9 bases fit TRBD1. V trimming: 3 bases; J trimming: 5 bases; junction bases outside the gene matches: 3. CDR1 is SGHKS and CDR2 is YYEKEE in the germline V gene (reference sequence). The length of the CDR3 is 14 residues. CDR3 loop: CASSWGQGDQPQHF. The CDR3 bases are TGTGCCAGCAGCTGGGGACAGGGAGATCAGCCCCAGCATTTT.

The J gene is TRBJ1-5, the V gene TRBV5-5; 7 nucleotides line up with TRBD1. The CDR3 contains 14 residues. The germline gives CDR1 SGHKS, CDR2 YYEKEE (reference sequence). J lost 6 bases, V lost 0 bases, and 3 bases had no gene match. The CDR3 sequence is CASSLERGRQPQHF. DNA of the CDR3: TGTGCCAGCAGCTTGGAAAGGGGGCGTCAGCCCCAGCATTTT.

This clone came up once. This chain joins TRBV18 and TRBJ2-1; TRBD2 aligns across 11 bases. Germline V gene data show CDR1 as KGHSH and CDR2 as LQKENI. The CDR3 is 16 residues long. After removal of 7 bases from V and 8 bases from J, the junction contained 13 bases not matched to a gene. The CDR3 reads CASLELAGVSHHEQFF. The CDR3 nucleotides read TGTGCCAGCTTAGAACTAGCGGGAGTATCGCATCATGAGCAGTTCTTC.

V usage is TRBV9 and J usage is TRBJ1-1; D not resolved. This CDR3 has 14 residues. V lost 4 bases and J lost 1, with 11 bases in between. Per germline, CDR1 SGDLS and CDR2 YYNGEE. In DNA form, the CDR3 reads TGTGCCAGCAGCTTTGGACCGAAGAACACTGAAGCTTTCTTT. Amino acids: CASSFGPKNTEAFF.

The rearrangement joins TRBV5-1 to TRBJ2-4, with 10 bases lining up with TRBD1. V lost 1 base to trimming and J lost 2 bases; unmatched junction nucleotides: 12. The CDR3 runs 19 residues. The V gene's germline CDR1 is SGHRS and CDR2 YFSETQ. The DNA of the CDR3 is TGCGCCAGCAGCTTGTTCGTCCGGGACAGGGGTATTTCCAAAAACATTCAGTACTTC. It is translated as CASSLFVRDRGISKNIQYF.

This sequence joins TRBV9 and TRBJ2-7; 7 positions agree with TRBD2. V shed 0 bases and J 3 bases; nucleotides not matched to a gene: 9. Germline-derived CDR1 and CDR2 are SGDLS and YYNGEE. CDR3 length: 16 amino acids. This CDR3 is CASSVGPGEGYYEQYF. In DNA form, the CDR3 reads TGTGCCAGCAGCGTAGGTCCGGGGGAGGGGTACTACGAGCAGTACTTC.

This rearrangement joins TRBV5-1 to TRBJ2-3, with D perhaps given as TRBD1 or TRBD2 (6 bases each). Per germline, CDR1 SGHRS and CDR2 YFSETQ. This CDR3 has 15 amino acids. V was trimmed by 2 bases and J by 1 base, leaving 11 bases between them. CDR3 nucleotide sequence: TGCGCCAGCAGCTTCCCGGGGGCTGGCACAGATACGCAGTATTTT. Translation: CASSFPGAGTDTQYF. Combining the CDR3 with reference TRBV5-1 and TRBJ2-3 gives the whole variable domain KAGVTQTPRYLIKTRGQQVTLSCSPISGHRSVSWYQQTPGQGLQFLFEYFSETQRNKGNFPGRFSGRQFSNSRSEMNVSTLELGDSALYLCASSFPGAGTDTQYFGPGTRLTVL.

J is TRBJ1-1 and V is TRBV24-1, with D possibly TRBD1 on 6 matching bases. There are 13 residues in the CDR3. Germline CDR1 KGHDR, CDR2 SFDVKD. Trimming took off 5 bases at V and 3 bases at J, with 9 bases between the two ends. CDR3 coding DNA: TGTGCCACCAGTGGGACAGCCTACACTGAAGCTTTCTTT. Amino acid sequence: CATSGTAYTEAFF.

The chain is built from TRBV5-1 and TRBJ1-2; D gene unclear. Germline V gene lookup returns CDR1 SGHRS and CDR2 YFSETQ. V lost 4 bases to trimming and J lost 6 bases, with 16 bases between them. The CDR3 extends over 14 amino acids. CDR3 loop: CASSPEDGLNGYTF. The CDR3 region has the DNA TGCGCCAGCAGCCCTGAGGACGGCTTAAATGGCTACACCTTC.

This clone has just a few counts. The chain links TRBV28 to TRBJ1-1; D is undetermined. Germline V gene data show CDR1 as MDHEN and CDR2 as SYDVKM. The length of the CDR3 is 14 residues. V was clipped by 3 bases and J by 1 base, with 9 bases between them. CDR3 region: CASSLGGKNTEAFF. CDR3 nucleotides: TGTGCCAGCAGTTTGGGCGGGAAGAACACTGAAGCTTTCTTT.

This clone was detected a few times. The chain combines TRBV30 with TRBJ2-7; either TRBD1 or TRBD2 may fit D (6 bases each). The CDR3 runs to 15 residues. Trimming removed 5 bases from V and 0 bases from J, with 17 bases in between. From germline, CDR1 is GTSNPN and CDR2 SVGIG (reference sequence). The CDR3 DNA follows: TGTGCCTGGGAGGGGGGACGGATGAGCTCCTACGAGCAGTACTTC. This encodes CAWEGGRMSSYEQYF.